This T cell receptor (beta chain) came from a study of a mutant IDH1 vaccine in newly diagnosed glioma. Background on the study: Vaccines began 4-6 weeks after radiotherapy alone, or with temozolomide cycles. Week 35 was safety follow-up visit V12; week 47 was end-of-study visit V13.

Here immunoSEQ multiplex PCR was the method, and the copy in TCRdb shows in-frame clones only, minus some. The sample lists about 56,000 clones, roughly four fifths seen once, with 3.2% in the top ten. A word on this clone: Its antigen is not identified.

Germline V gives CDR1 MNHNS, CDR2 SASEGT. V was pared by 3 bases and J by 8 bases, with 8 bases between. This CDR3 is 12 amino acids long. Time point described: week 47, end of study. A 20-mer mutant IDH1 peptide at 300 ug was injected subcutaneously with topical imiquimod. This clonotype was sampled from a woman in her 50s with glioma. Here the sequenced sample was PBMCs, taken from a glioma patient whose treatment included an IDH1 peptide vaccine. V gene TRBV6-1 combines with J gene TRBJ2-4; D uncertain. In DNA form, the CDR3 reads TGTGCCAGCAGTGACAGGCTGGACATTCAGTACTTC. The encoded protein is CASSDRLDIQYF.